The T cell receptor beta chain under discussion was sequenced for a study of control samples from healthy donors and cancer patients. The germline V gene has CDR1 MNHNY and CDR2 SVGAGI (reference sequence). There are 16 residues in the CDR3. To note about this clone: One end of the junction does not line up with germline, which may come from a read error.

The assay was immunoSEQ multiplex PCR, and TCRdb's table has in-frame clones only and misses some. The sample holds about 150,000 clones, 80% to 95% seen once. This rearrangement joins TRBV6-6 to TRBJ1-2; D not certain. This TCR came from a man between 18 and 35 years old in good health. Sequenced sample: blood. Written as DNA, the CDR3 is TGTGCCGGCAGTTCCACCCCATACGGGCCCCTACATGGCTACACCTTC. It is translated as CAGSSTPYGPLHGYTF.